The rows below give T cell receptor beta chains drawn from one sample of a study of a mutant IDH1 vaccine in newly diagnosed glioma. The data were produced by immunoSEQ multiplex PCR, yet TCRdb's version contains in-frame clones alone and is incomplete. The table records about 32,000 clones, around 80% of them present only once. These receptors' targets are unknown. Sequences were derived from PBMCs, sampled from a glioma patient whose treatment included an IDH1 peptide vaccine. These receptors were obtained from a man between 35 and 55 years old with glioma. Some clones in this sample may be carry-over from other donors' samples. The CDR3 runs from the conserved cysteine through the conserved F or W. A D gene is named only where the DNA matches it firmly. Rows give clone size only sometimes, using once, few, many, or a class for an expanded clone.

J gene: TRBJ1-1; D gene: .; clone size: once; V gene: TRBV4-1; CDR3 protein: CASSRLLVGTEAFF; CDR3 DNA: TGCGCCAGCAGCCGCCTGCTGGTGGGGACTGAAGCTTTCTTT
J gene: TRBJ1-2; D gene: .; clone size: .; V gene: TRBV27; CDR3 protein: CASSAHRGLGYGYTF; CDR3 DNA: TGTGCCAGCAGTGCACACCGGGGCCTCGGGTATGGCTACACCTTC
J gene: TRBJ1-2; D gene: TRBD1; clone size: once; V gene: TRBV6-1; CDR3 protein: CASREGDSGNYGYTF; CDR3 DNA: TGTGCCAGCAGGGAGGGGGACAGCGGTAACTATGGCTACACCTTC
J gene: TRBJ1-2; D gene: .; clone size: medium-sized; V gene: TRBV5-6; CDR3 protein: CASSRNPRSYGYTF; CDR3 DNA: TGTGCCAGCAGTCGGAATCCCCGTTCCTATGGCTACACCTTC
J gene: TRBJ1-5; D gene: .; clone size: .; V gene: TRBV7-6; CDR3 protein: CASSPGRGFNQPQHF; CDR3 DNA: TGTGCCAGCAGCCCCGGAAGGGGATTCAATCAGCCCCAGCATTTT
J gene: TRBJ1-5; D gene: TRBD1; clone size: .; V gene: TRBV5-1; CDR3 protein: CASSLGTGYQPQHF; CDR3 DNA: TGCGCCAGCAGCTTGGGGACAGGGTATCAGCCCCAGCATTTT
J gene: TRBJ2-1; D gene: TRBD2; clone size: .; V gene: TRBV9; CDR3 protein: CASSSETGLAVDEQFF; CDR3 DNA: TGTGCCAGCAGCTCGGAAACGGGACTAGCAGTCGATGAGCAGTTCTTC
J gene: TRBJ1-3; D gene: TRBD1; clone size: .; V gene: TRBV7-2; CDR3 protein: CASNRDRGRNTIYF; CDR3 DNA: TGTGCCAGCAACCGGGACAGGGGAAGAAACACCATATATTTT
J gene: TRBJ1-1; D gene: .; clone size: once; V gene: TRBV5-1; CDR3 protein: CASSLAVQAGTEAFF; CDR3 DNA: TGCGCCAGCAGCTTGGCCGTTCAGGCCGGCACTGAAGCTTTCTTT
J gene: TRBJ1-5; D gene: .; clone size: .; V gene: TRBV30; CDR3 protein: CAWSVHRVGSQPQHF; CDR3 DNA: TGTGCCTGGAGTGTACACAGGGTAGGTTCCCAGCCCCAGCATTTT
J gene: TRBJ1-2; D gene: .; clone size: .; V gene: TRBV5-5; CDR3 protein: CASSLVGIDGYTF; CDR3 DNA: TGTGCCAGCAGCTTGGTGGGGATCGATGGCTACACCTTC
J gene: TRBJ2-3; D gene: TRBD2; clone size: few; V gene: TRBV11-3; CDR3 protein: CASSTGGLTDTQYF; CDR3 DNA: TGTGCCAGCAGCACGGGGGGATTAACAGATACGCAGTATTTT
J gene: TRBJ1-4; D gene: .; clone size: once; V gene: TRBV2; CDR3 protein: CASSVSGQKLFF; CDR3 DNA: TGTGCCAGCAGTGTGTCCGGTCAAAAACTGTTTTTT
J gene: TRBJ1-2; D gene: TRBD1; clone size: .; V gene: TRBV19; CDR3 protein: CASRPKGQSNYGYTF; CDR3 DNA: TGTGCCAGTAGACCGAAGGGACAGTCTAACTATGGCTACACCTTC
J gene: TRBJ2-2; D gene: TRBD1; clone size: .; V gene: TRBV10-1; CDR3 protein: CASSETPQGAGGELFF; CDR3 DNA: TGCGCCAGCAGTGAGACCCCACAGGGGGCTGGCGGGGAGCTGTTTTTT
J gene: TRBJ2-7; D gene: .; clone size: .; V gene: TRBV5-4; CDR3 protein: CASSSRGGSRYEQYF; CDR3 DNA: TGTGCCAGCAGCTCGAGGGGAGGTAGCCGATACGAGCAGTACTTC
J gene: TRBJ1-1; D gene: .; clone size: .; V gene: TRBV30; CDR3 protein: CAWSLSGTTEAFF; CDR3 DNA: TGTGCCTGGAGTCTCTCAGGGACCACTGAAGCTTTCTTT
J gene: TRBJ1-2; D gene: TRBD1; clone size: .; V gene: TRBV5-1; CDR3 protein: CASSPRQGYGYTF; CDR3 DNA: TGCGCCAGCAGCCCCAGACAGGGGTATGGCTACACCTTC
J gene: TRBJ2-3; D gene: .; clone size: .; V gene: TRBV4-1; CDR3 protein: CASSLPRRAEHRYAVF; CDR3 DNA: TGCGCCAGCAGCCTCCCCCGTCGGGCGGAACACAGATACGCAGTATTT
J gene: TRBJ2-5; D gene: TRBD2; clone size: .; V gene: TRBV7-3; CDR3 protein: CASSPGLAVETQYF; CDR3 DNA: TGTGCCAGCAGTCCTGGACTAGCTGTAGAGACCCAGTACTTC
J gene: TRBJ2-3; D gene: .; clone size: .; V gene: TRBV9; CDR3 protein: CASTDPGGTDTQYF; CDR3 DNA: TGTGCCAGCACCGACCCAGGGGGCACAGATACGCAGTATTTT
J gene: TRBJ2-7; D gene: TRBD1; clone size: .; V gene: TRBV6-1; CDR3 protein: CASSEGTGGSYEQYF; CDR3 DNA: TGTGCCAGCAGTGAAGGGACAGGGGGCTCCTACGAGCAGTACTTC
J gene: TRBJ2-7; D gene: .; clone size: .; V gene: TRBV2; CDR3 protein: CASSPFSYEQYF; CDR3 DNA: TGTGCCAGCAGTCCCTTCTCCTACGAGCAGTACTTC
J gene: TRBJ1-1; D gene: TRBD1; clone size: .; V gene: TRBV11-3; CDR3 protein: CASSPRPGTGSNTEAFF; CDR3 DNA: TGTGCCAGCAGCCCACGTCCCGGGACAGGTTCGAACACTGAAGCTTTCTTT
J gene: TRBJ2-2; D gene: TRBD2; clone size: once; V gene: TRBV6-5; CDR3 protein: CASSLLAGANTGELFF; CDR3 DNA: TGTGCCAGCAGTTTACTAGCGGGGGCGAACACCGGGGAGCTGTTTTTT
J gene: TRBJ2-5; D gene: .; clone size: .; V gene: TRBV9; CDR3 protein: CASSVSEETQYF; CDR3 DNA: TGTGCCAGCAGCGTAAGTGAAGAGACCCAGTACTTC
J gene: TRBJ2-5; D gene: .; clone size: .; V gene: TRBV9; CDR3 protein: CASSSTPGQTYQETQYF; CDR3 DNA: TGTGCCAGCAGCTCCACCCCGGGGCAGACGTACCAAGAGACCCAGTACTTC
J gene: TRBJ2-2; D gene: .; clone size: .; V gene: TRBV5-8; CDR3 protein: CASSLSGLAFTAGELFF; CDR3 DNA: TGTGCCAGCAGCTTGAGTGGGCTAGCGTTTACGGCCGGGGAGCTGTTTTTT
J gene: TRBJ2-1; D gene: TRBD1; clone size: .; V gene: TRBV6-6; CDR3 protein: CASSSRDRGNNEQFF; CDR3 DNA: TGTGCCAGCAGCTCCCGGGACAGGGGCAACAATGAGCAGTTCTTC
J gene: TRBJ1-1; D gene: .; clone size: .; V gene: TRBV5-1; CDR3 protein: CASSFSQTQVNTEAFF; CDR3 DNA: TGCGCCAGCAGCTTTTCCCAAACCCAAGTGAACACTGAAGCTTTCTTT
J gene: TRBJ1-4; D gene: .; clone size: .; V gene: TRBV15; CDR3 protein: CATSNPQGLNEKLFF; CDR3 DNA: TGTGCCACCAGCAACCCCCAGGGGCTTAATGAAAAACTGTTTTTT
J gene: TRBJ1-1; D gene: .; clone size: .; V gene: TRBV2; CDR3 protein: CASRPYTNTEAFF; CDR3 DNA: TGTGCCAGCAGACCCTACACGAACACTGAAGCTTTCTTT
J gene: TRBJ2-7; D gene: TRBD2; clone size: .; V gene: TRBV6-1; CDR3 protein: CACRGGVGEQYF; CDR3 DNA: TGTGCCTGCCGGGGAGGGGTGGGCGAGCAGTACTTC
J gene: TRBJ1-5; D gene: .; clone size: few; V gene: TRBV10-3; CDR3 protein: CAISERGGDQPQHF; CDR3 DNA: TGTGCCATCAGTGAGAGGGGAGGGGATCAGCCCCAGCATTTT
J gene: TRBJ2-5; D gene: .; clone size: .; V gene: TRBV7-6; CDR3 protein: CASSLGTNGEETQYF; CDR3 DNA: TGTGCCAGCAGCTTAGGGACAAATGGGGAAGAGACCCAGTACTTC
J gene: TRBJ1-3; D gene: TRBD1; clone size: once; V gene: TRBV28; CDR3 protein: CASSFWDSRSGNTIYF; CDR3 DNA: TGTGCCAGCAGTTTTTGGGACAGTCGCTCTGGAAACACCATATATTTT
J gene: TRBJ2-6; D gene: .; clone size: .; V gene: TRBV30; CDR3 protein: CAWSEGTGANVLTF; CDR3 DNA: TGTGCCTGGAGTGAAGGGACTGGGGCCAACGTCCTGACTTTC
J gene: TRBJ1-2; D gene: .; clone size: .; V gene: TRBV5-4; CDR3 protein: CASAPGGQTQIYGYTF; CDR3 DNA: TGTGCCAGCGCCCCGGGGGGCCAGACTCAAATCTATGGCTACACCTTC
J gene: TRBJ2-2; D gene: .; clone size: once; V gene: TRBV25-1; CDR3 protein: CASSVPSGTPNTGELFF; CDR3 DNA: TGTGCCAGCTCTGTGCCCTCGGGGACACCTAACACCGGGGAGCTGTTTTTT
J gene: TRBJ1-1; D gene: .; clone size: .; V gene: TRBV14; CDR3 protein: CASSRVPKATEAFF; CDR3 DNA: TGTGCCAGCAGCCGAGTCCCAAAGGCCACTGAAGCTTTCTTT
J gene: TRBJ2-7; D gene: .; clone size: .; V gene: TRBV6-4; CDR3 protein: CASTPRGWHYEQYF; CDR3 DNA: TGTGCCAGCACCCCACGGGGCTGGCACTACGAGCAGTACTTC
J gene: TRBJ1-2; D gene: TRBD1; clone size: .; V gene: TRBV19; CDR3 protein: CASSIGGTGGFGGYTF; CDR3 DNA: TGTGCCAGTAGTATAGGCGGGACAGGGGGCTTCGGTGGCTACACCTTC
J gene: TRBJ2-7; D gene: .; clone size: .; V gene: TRBV7-2; CDR3 protein: CASSRDAYEQYF; CDR3 DNA: TGTGCCAGCAGCCGGGATGCCTACGAGCAGTACTTC
J gene: TRBJ1-2; D gene: .; clone size: .; V gene: TRBV4-2; CDR3 protein: CASSYSGDHGYTF; CDR3 DNA: TGTGCCAGCAGCTACTCAGGAGATCATGGCTACACCTTC
J gene: TRBJ2-5; D gene: .; clone size: .; V gene: TRBV12-5; CDR3 protein: CASGLDITVTQYF; CDR3 DNA: TGTGCTAGTGGTTTGGACATCACAGTGACCCAGTACTTC